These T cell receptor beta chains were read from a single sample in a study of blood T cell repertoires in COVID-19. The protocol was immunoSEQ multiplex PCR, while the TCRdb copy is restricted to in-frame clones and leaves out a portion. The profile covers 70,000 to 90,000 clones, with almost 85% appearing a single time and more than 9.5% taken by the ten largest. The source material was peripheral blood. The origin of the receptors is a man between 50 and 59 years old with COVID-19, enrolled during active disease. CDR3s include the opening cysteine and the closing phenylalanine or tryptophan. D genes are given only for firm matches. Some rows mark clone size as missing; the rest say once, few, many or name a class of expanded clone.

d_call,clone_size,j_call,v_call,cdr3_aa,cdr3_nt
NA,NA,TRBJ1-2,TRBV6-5,CASSYDSQSYGYTF,TGTGCCAGCAGTTACGACAGTCAGAGCTATGGCTACACCTTC
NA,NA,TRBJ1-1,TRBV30,CAWSRQENTEAFF,TGTGCCTGGAGCCGACAGGAAAACACTGAAGCTTTCTTT
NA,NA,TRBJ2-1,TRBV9,CASSVQGRKQFF,TGTGCCAGCAGCGTCCAGGGGAGAAAGCAGTTCTTC
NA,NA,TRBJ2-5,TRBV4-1,CASSQENRVQETQYF,TGCGCCAGCAGCCAAGAAAACAGGGTACAAGAGACCCAGTACTTC
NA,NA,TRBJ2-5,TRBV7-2,CASSRQGSGETQYF,TGTGCCAGCAGCCGTCAGGGGAGTGGGGAGACCCAGTACTTC
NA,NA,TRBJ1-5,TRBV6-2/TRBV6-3,CASSYSGGRGQPQHF,TGTGCCAGCAGTTACTCCGGCGGGCGCGGTCAGCCCCAGCATTTT
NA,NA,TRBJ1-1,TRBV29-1,CSARGGTEAFF,TGCAGCGCTAGGGGGGGGACTGAAGCTTTCTTT
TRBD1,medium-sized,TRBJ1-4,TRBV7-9,CASSGQATNEKLFF,TGTGCCAGCAGCGGACAGGCAACTAATGAAAAACTGTTTTTT
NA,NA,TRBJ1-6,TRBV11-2,CASSLRQNVPLHF,TGTGCCAGCAGCTTACGACAGAATGTACCCCTCCACTTT
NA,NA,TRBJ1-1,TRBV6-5,CASSTDTAKAEAFF,TGTGCCAGCAGTACAGACACGGCCAAGGCTGAAGCTTTCTTT
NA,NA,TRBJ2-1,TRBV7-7,CASSPGRGTYNEQFF,TGTGCTAGCAGTCCCGGGCGGGGAACTTACAATGAGCAGTTCTTC
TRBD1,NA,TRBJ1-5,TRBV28,CASSPTQGASNQPQHF,TGTGCCAGCAGCCCAACTCAGGGGGCGAGCAATCAGCCCCAGCATTTT
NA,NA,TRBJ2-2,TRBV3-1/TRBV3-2,CASQAGFHTGELFF,TGTGCCAGCCAGGCAGGGTTTCACACCGGGGAGCTGTTTTTT
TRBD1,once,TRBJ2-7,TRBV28,CASSLWGQGRREQYF,TGTGCCAGCAGTTTATGGGGACAGGGGCGTAGGGAGCAGTACTTC
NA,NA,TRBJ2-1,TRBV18,CASSRGLNNEQFF,TGTGCCAGCTCCCGCGGACTAAACAATGAGCAGTTCTTC
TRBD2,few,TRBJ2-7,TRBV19,CASREGGREQYF,TGTGCCAGTAGGGAGGGAGGGCGCGAGCAGTACTTC
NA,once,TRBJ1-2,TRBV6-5,CASTAGRYPGYTF,TGTGCCAGCACGGCGGGGAGGTACCCTGGCTACACCTTC
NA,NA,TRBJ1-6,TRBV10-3,CAISELQGEALHF,TGTGCCATCAGTGAGTTACAGGGTGAAGCCCTCCACTTT
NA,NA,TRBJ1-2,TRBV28,CASSGGARYGYTF,TGTGCCAGCAGTGGGGGGGCGCGCTATGGCTACACCTTC
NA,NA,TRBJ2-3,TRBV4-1,CASSQKERTDTQYF,TGCGCCAGCAGCCAAAAGGAGCGCACAGATACGCAGTATTTT
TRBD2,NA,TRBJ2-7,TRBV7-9,CASRPGLAGGPSGHEQYF,TGTGCCAGCAGACCGGGACTAGCGGGAGGGCCGTCGGGGCACGAGCAGTACTTC
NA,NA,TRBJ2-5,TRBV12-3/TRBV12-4,CASSLNSGETQYF,TGTGCCAGCAGTTTAAATAGCGGAGAGACCCAGTACTTC
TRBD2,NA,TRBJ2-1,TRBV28,CASSGSGAPNEQFF,TGTGCCAGCAGTGGGAGCGGGGCTCCCAATGAGCAGTTCTTC
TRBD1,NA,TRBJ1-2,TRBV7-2,CASSTPGQNNYGYTF,TGTGCCAGCAGCACCCCGGGACAGAATAACTATGGCTACACCTTC
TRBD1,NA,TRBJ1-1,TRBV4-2,CASSKQGANTEAFF,TGTGCCAGCAGCAAACAGGGGGCGAACACTGAAGCTTTCTTT
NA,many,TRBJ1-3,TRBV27,CASSRSGSGNTIYF,TGTGCCAGCAGCCGAAGCGGCTCTGGAAACACCATATATTTT
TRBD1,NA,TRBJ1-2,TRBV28,CASSSNRDRAHGYTF,TGTGCCAGCAGTTCGAATCGGGACAGGGCCCATGGCTACACCTTC
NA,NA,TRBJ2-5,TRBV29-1,CSARRDSWRHETQYF,TGCAGCGCCAGGCGGGACTCCTGGAGGCACGAGACCCAGTACTTC
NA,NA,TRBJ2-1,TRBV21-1,CAIPSGVGNPDEQFF,TGTGCCATACCCTCCGGGGTAGGGAATCCCGATGAGCAGTTCTTC
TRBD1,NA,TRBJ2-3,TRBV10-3,CAISELQGDSDTQYF,TGTGCCATCAGTGAGTTACAGGGGGACTCAGATACGCAGTATTTT
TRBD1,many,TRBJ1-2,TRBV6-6,CASNRRDRGPANYGYTF,TGTGCCAGCAATCGCCGGGACAGGGGACCCGCTAACTATGGCTACACCTTC
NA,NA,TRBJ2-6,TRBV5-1,CASSLSLSGANVLTF,TGCGCCAGCAGCTTGTCCCTCTCTGGGGCCAACGTCCTGACTTTC
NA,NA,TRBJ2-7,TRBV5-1,CASSLGQSPFGQYF,TGCGCCAGCAGCTTGGGACAGTCTCCATTCGGGCAGTACTTC
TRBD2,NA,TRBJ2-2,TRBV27,CASSSLYEVLAGRTGELFF,TGTGCCAGCAGTTCCTTGTACGAGGTTTTAGCGGGACGTACCGGGGAGCTGTTTTTT
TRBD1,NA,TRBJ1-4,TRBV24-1,CATSDSGQGAVEKLFF,TGTGCCACCAGTGATTCCGGACAGGGAGCCGTGGAAAAACTGTTTTTT
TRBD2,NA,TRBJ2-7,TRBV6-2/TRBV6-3,CASSSPRASGRSYEQYF,TGTGCCAGCAGTTCTCCGCGGGCTAGCGGCCGCTCCTACGAGCAGTACTTC
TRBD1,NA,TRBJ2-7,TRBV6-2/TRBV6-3,CASSYGTGYEQYF,TGTGCCAGCAGTTACGGGACAGGCTACGAGCAGTACTTC
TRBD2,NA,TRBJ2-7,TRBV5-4,CASSSPSSGRADEQYF,TGTGCCAGCAGCTCGCCCTCCAGCGGGAGGGCCGACGAGCAGTACTTC
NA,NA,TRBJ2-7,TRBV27,CASSLNSQVTYEQYF,TGTGCCAGCAGTTTAAATTCACAGGTTACCTACGAGCAGTACTTC
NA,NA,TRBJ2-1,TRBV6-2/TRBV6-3,CASSPWAHNEQFF,TGTGCCAGCAGCCCATGGGCCCACAATGAGCAGTTCTTC
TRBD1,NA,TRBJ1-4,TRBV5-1,CASSLGQGDEKLFF,TGCGCCAGCAGCTTGGGTCAGGGGGATGAAAAACTGTTTTTT